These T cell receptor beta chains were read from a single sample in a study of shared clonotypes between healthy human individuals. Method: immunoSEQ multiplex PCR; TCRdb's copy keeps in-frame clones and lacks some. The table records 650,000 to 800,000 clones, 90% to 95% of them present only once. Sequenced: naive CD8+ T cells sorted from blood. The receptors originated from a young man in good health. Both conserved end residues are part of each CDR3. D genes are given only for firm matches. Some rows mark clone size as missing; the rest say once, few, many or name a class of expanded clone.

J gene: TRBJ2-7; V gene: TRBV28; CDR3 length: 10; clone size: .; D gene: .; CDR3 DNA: TGTGCCAGCAGTCTGGGGGAGCAGTACTTC; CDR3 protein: CASSLGEQYF
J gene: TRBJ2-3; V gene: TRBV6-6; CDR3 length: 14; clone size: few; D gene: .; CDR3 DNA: TGTGCCAGCAGCCCCCTTTCGGGGTTGGATACGCAGTATTTT; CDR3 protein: CASSPLSGLDTQYF
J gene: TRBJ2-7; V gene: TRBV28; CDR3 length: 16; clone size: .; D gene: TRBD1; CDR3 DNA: TGTGCCAGCAGTTTCGGACAGGGCTCGATTAGGTACGAGCAGTACTTC; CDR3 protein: CASSFGQGSIRYEQYF
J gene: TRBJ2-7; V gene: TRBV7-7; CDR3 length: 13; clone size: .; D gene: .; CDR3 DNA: TGTGCTAGCAGCTTATCACAGGCCCGCGAGCAGTACTTC; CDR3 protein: CASSLSQAREQYF
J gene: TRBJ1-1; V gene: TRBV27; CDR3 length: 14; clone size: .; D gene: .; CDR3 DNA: TGTGCCAGCAGTCTCGCCCGGCAGGGAACTGAAGCTTTCTTT; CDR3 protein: CASSLARQGTEAFF
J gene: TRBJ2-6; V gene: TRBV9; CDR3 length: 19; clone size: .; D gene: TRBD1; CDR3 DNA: TGTGCCAGCTACCGGGACAGGGGTCCCCAAATCTCTGGGGCCAACGTCCTGACTTTC; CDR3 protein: CASYRDRGPQISGANVLTF
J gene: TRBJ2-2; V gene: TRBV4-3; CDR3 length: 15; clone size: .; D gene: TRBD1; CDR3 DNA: TGCGCCAGCAGCCAAGTAGGGGGCATGACCGGGGAGCTGTTTTTT; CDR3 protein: CASSQVGGMTGELFF
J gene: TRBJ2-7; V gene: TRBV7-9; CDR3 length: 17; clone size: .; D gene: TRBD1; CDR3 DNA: TGTGCCAGCAGCTCGCGAATACACAGGGGCCAGACCTACGAGCAGTACTTC; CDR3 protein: CASSSRIHRGQTYEQYF
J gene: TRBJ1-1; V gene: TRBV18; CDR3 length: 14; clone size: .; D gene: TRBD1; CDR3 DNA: TGTGCCAGCTCACCCGCGACAGGGGAGATTGAAGCTTTCTTT; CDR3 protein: CASSPATGEIEAFF
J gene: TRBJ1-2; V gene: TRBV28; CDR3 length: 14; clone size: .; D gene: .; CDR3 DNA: TGTGCCAGCAGTATCCCCCCCTTTAAACAAGGCTACACCTTC; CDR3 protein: CASSIPPFKQGYTF
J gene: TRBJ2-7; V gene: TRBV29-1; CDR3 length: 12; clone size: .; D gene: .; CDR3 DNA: TGCAGCGCCGGGGACACCCCCTACGAGCAGTACTTC; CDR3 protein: CSAGDTPYEQYF
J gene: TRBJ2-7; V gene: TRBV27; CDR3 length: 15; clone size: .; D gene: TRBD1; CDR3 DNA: TGTGCCAGCAGACCGGGACAGGGCCTCTCCTACGAGCAGTACTTC; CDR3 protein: CASRPGQGLSYEQYF
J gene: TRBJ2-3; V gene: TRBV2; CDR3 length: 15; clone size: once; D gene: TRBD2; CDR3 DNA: TGTGCCAGCAGGCCGGGACTAGCGAGCACAGATACGCAGTATTTT; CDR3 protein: CASRPGLASTDTQYF
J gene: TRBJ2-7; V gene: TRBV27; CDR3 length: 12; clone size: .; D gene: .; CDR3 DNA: TGTGCCAGCGGCGATCTGAACTACGAGCAGTACTTC; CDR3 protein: CASGDLNYEQYF
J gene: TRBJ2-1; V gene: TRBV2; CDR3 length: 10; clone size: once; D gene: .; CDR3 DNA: TGTGCCGGCGGGGTGAATGAGCAGTTCTTC; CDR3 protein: CAGGVNEQFF
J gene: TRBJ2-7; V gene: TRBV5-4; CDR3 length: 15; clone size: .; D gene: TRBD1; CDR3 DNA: TGTGCCAGCAGCCCTCAGGGACAGGGGGGGGACGAGCAGTACTTC; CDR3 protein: CASSPQGQGGDEQYF
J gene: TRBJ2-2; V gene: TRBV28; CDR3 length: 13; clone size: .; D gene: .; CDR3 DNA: TGTGCCAGCAGTTTAATGGGGGAAGGGGAGCTGTTTTTT; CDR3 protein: CASSLMGEGELFF
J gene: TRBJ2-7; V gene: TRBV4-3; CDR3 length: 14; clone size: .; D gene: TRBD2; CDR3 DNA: TGCGCCAGCAGCAATAGGGGAGGGTCCTACGAGCAGTACTTC; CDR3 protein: CASSNRGGSYEQYF
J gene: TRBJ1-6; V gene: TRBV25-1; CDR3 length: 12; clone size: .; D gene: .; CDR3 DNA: TGTGCCAGCACTCGTCGTGATGAACCCCTCCACTTT; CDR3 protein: CASTRRDEPLHF
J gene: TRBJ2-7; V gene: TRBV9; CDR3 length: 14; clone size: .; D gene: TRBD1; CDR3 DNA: TGTGCCAGCAGCATCACAGGGGAAGCCTACGAGCAGTACTTC; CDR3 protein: CASSITGEAYEQYF
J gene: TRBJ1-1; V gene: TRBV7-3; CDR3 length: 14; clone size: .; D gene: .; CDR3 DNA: TGTGCCAGCAGCTCCCAAGGGGAGAACACTGAAGCTTTCTTT; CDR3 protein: CASSSQGENTEAFF
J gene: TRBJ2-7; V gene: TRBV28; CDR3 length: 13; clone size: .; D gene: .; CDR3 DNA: TGTGCCAGCAGTTTATTCTTCTCCTACGAGCAGTACTTC; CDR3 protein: CASSLFFSYEQYF
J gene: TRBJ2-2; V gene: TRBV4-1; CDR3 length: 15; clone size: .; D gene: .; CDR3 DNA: TGCGCCAGCAGAGTGATGGCAGGGGTTCCCGGGGAGCTGTTTTTT; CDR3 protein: CASRVMAGVPGELFF
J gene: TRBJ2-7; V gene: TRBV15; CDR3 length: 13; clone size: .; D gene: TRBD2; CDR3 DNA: TGTGCCACCAGCAGGGGGAGGGTCTACGAGCAGTACTTC; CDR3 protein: CATSRGRVYEQYF
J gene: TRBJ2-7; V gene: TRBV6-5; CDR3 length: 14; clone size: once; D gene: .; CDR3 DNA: TGTGCCAGCAGCCCGGGACGGTACCTCTACGAGCAGTACTTC; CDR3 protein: CASSPGRYLYEQYF
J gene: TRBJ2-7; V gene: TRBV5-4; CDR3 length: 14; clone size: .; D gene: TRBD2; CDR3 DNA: TGTGCCAGCAGTTTACTAGCGAAGAACTACGAGCAGTACTTC; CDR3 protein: CASSLLAKNYEQYF
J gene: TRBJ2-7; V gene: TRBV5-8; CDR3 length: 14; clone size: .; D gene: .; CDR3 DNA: TGTGCCAGCAGCTTGGGCTCGGCTTCCTACGAGCAGTACTTC; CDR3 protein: CASSLGSASYEQYF
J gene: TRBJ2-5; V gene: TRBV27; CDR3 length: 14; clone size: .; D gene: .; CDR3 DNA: TGTGCCAGCAGGGATATGGGCCGGGGAGAGACCCAGTACTTC; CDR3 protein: CASRDMGRGETQYF
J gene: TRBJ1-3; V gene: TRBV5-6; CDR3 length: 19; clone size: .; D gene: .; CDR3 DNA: TGTGCCAGCAGCTTGGTAGGGAACGGAGCTCTGGGCTCTGGAAACACCATATATTTT; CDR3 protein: CASSLVGNGALGSGNTIYF
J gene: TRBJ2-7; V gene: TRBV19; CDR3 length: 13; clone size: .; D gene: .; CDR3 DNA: TGTGCCAGTAGTACCGGACAGCCCTACGAGCAGTACTTC; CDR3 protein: CASSTGQPYEQYF
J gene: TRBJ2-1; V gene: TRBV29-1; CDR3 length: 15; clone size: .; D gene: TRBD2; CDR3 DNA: TGCAGCGTTGTGGCCACTGGCGGGAGCCTCAATGAGCAGTTCTTC; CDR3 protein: CSVVATGGSLNEQFF
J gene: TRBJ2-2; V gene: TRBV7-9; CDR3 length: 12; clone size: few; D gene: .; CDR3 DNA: TGTGCCAGCAGCTTCCTAGCGAGGGAGCTGTTTTTT; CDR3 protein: CASSFLARELFF
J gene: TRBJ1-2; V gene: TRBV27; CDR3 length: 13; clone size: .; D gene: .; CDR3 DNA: TGTGCCAGCAGTTTATCGAACCTCTATGGCTACACCTTC; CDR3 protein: CASSLSNLYGYTF
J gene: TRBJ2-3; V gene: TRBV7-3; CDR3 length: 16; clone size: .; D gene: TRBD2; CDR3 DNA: TGTGCCAGCAGCTTAGTTCTTGCGGGAGGGATAGATACGCAGTATTTT; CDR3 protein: CASSLVLAGGIDTQYF
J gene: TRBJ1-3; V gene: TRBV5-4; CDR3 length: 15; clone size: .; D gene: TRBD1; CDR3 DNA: TGTGCCAGCAGCGGACAGGGGGCTTCTGGAAACACCATATATTTT; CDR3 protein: CASSGQGASGNTIYF
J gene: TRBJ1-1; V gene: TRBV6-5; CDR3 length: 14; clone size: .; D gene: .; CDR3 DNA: TGTGCCAGCAGTTACACAACCGTTCCGACTGAAGCTTTCTTT; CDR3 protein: CASSYTTVPTEAFF
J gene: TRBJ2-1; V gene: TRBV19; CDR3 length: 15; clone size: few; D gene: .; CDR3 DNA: TGTGCCAGTAGTGTCGGACAGATACTGGTGAATGAGCAGTTCTTC; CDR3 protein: CASSVGQILVNEQFF